Below, 30 T cell receptor beta chains from the same sample are listed, as sequenced in a study of OX40 agonist ivuxolimab in advanced cancers. The table came from immunoSEQ multiplex PCR; TCRdb's copy has only in-frame clones and leaves some out. The sample yields tens of thousands of clones, around 77% seen once. Sequenced here: CD4+ or CD8+ T cells sorted from blood, sampled in a trial of the OX40 agonist ivuxolimab. The receptors shown here come from an adult with an advanced solid tumor such as melanoma, head and neck, liver or kidney cancer.

The genes are TRBV5-6 and TRBJ2-7; 8 bases agree with TRBD1. CDR3 length equals 14 residues. Trimming at V came to 5 bases and at J to 2 bases, leaving 6 bases not matched to a gene. Germline-derived CDR1 and CDR2 are SGHDT and YYEEEE. Here the CDR3 DNA reads TGTGCCAGCAGACCGGACAGGGCCACCTACGAGCAGTACTTC. Protein product: CASRPDRATYEQYF.

The chain links TRBV6-5 to TRBJ2-7, with 10 bases that match TRBD2. This CDR3 region has 13 residues. Trimming at V came to 6 bases and at J to 5 bases, leaving 4 bases not matched to a gene. CDR1 is MNHEY and CDR2 is SVGAGI in the germline V gene. The CDR3 nucleotides read TGTGCCAGCAGAGGGACTAGCGTCGACGAGCAGTACTTC. It specifies CASRGTSVDEQYF.

The V and J genes are TRBV13 and TRBJ2-3; D remains ambiguous. The germline gives CDR1 PRHDT, CDR2 FYEKMQ (reference sequence). The CDR3 spans 12 residues. Trimming removed 5 bases from V and 7 bases from J, with 10 bases in between. The CDR3 coding sequence is TGTGCCAGCAGCCCCGCCCAGAATACGCAGTATTTT. Translation gives CASSPAQNTQYF.

This clone was seen once. This chain links TRBV5-5 with TRBJ2-3; 8 bases are a match to TRBD1. V trimming: 4 bases; J trimming: 4 bases; junction bases outside the gene matches: 5. This CDR3 spans 14 amino acids. In germline, CDR1 is SGHKS, CDR2 YYEKEE (reference sequence). The CDR3 DNA sequence: TGTGCCAGCAGCCCTCGGACAGGGCCAGATACGCAGTATTTT. It encodes CASSPRTGPDTQYF.

V gene TRBV28 combines with J gene TRBJ2-1, with 8 bases that match TRBD2. Germline CDR1 is MDHEN and CDR2 is SYDVKM. V was clipped by 5 bases and J by 2 bases; unmatched bases: 11. The CDR3 is made up of 17 amino acids. CDR3 amino acids: CASSPKRLAGTYNEQFF. The CDR3 DNA is TGTGCCAGCAGTCCGAAAAGGCTAGCGGGCACCTACAATGAGCAGTTCTTC. The full variable domain, its missing parts supplied by reference TRBV28 and TRBJ2-1, is DVKVTQSSRYLVKRTGEKVFLECVQDMDHENMFWYRQDPGLGLRLIYFSYDVKMKEKGDIPEGYSVSREKKERFSLILESASTNQTSMYLCASSPKRLAGTYNEQFFGPGTRLTVL.

The chain carries TRBV7-9 and TRBJ1-1; TRBD1 aligns across 8 bases. J lost 0 bases, V lost 5 bases, and 11 bases had no gene match. Per germline, CDR1 SEHNR and CDR2 FQNEAQ (reference sequence). This CDR3 comprises 17 residues. The CDR3 DNA follows: TGTGCCAGCAGCCCCAGGGGGCGGGGGGGTATGAACACTGAAGCTTTCTTT. Protein product: CASSPRGRGGMNTEAFF.

The sample holds one count of this clone. The chain employs TRBV5-1 and TRBJ2-2, with D perhaps being TRBD1 or TRBD2 (5 bases each). The V end lost 4 bases, the J end lost 1 base, and 5 bases lay between the germline ends. From germline, CDR1 is SGHRS and CDR2 YFSETQ. CDR3 length equals 13 residues. CDR3 in DNA: TGCGCCAGCAGCGGGGGGAACACCGGGGAGCTGTTTTTT. It is translated as CASSGGNTGELFF.

The chain carries TRBV5-1 and TRBJ2-2; 8 bases match TRBD2. Germline lookup yields CDR1 SGHRS and CDR2 YFSETQ. With 5 bases clipped from V and 3 bases from J, the junction kept 3 bases outside the gene matches. The CDR3 extends over 14 amino acids. CDR3 in amino acids: CASRRGADTGELFF. CDR3 DNA: TGCGCCAGCAGGCGGGGGGCCGACACCGGGGAGCTGTTTTTT.

V usage is TRBV30 and J usage is TRBJ1-3; no clear D gene. Germline lookup yields CDR1 GTSNPN and CDR2 SVGIG (reference sequence). Deletions cut 3 bases from V and 8 bases from J, with 11 bases between. This CDR3 has 12 residues. CDR3 bases: TGTGCCTGGAGCGCCCAGATGGACACCATATATTTT. Amino acid sequence: CAWSAQMDTIYF.

The genes are TRBV11-2 and TRBJ1-1, with D uncertain. CDR3 size: 11 residues. The ends were cut back, 5 bases at V and 7 bases at J, with 8 bases in the middle. Germline V CDR1 and CDR2: SGHAT, FQNNGV. For the CDR3, the DNA is TGTGCCAGCAGCCCCATGTTTGAAGCTTTCTTT. This encodes CASSPMFEAFF.

Sample share makes this clone medium-sized. The CDR3 loop is CASSLDGVASPLHF. The DNA of the CDR3 is TGCGCCAGCAGCTTGGACGGAGTCGCCTCACCCCTCCACTTT. This rearrangement joins TRBV5-1 to TRBJ1-6; D is uncertain. V was shortened by 0 bases and J by 10 bases, with 11 bases between the two germline ends. CDR1 is SGHRS and CDR2 is YFSETQ in the germline V gene. The CDR3 runs to 14 residues.

The chain combines TRBV19 with TRBJ1-4, with D possibly matching TRBD1 (6 bases). There are 14 residues in the CDR3. Germline CDR1 reads LNHDA; CDR2 reads SQIVND (reference sequence). The V end was cut by 7 bases, the J end by 7 bases, with 16 bases between. CDR3 region: CASIHTGGGEKLFF. The CDR3 nucleotides read TGTGCCAGTATCCACACTGGAGGGGGTGAAAAACTGTTTTTT.

The DNA for the CDR3 is TGTGCCAGCAGCCGGTCTCAGGGAAGGTATGGCGAGCAGTACTTC. Protein sequence: CASSRSQGRYGEQYF. The chain has TRBV27 and TRBJ2-7; maybe TRBD1 (5 bases). The CDR3 has 15 residues. CDR1 is MNHEY, CDR2 SMNVEV, per germline (reference sequence). The germline V and J ends were trimmed by 6 bases and 6 bases, with 21 bases remaining between them.

The chain recombines TRBV28 with TRBJ1-4, with no clear D. The CDR3 totals 12 residues. The ends were cut back, 2 bases at V and 8 bases at J, with 6 bases in the middle. Germline V gene data show CDR1 as MDHEN and CDR2 as SYDVKM. The CDR3 is CASSLRAEKLFF. The DNA of the CDR3 is TGTGCCAGCAGTTTAAGAGCCGAAAAACTGTTTTTT. Looking up the rest from reference TRBV28 and TRBJ1-4 gives the full variable domain: DVKVTQSSRYLVKRTGEKVFLECVQDMDHENMFWYRQDPGLGLRLIYFSYDVKMKEKGDIPEGYSVSREKKERFSLILESASTNQTSMYLCASSLRAEKLFFGSGTQLSVL.

The chain employs TRBV6-1 and TRBJ1-2; D is uncertain. The germline V and J ends were trimmed by 7 bases and 8 bases, with 20 bases remaining between them. Germline V gene data show CDR1 as MNHNS and CDR2 as SASEGT. There are 14 residues in the CDR3. The CDR3 DNA sequence: TGTGCCAGCAAGGTAGAGGTGTGGGATCTGGGCTACACCTTC. It yields the protein CASKVEVWDLGYTF.

The rearrangement uses TRBV18 and TRBJ2-5; D remains ambiguous. The CDR3 length is 11 residues. The V gene lost 3 bases and the J gene lost 5 bases, with 4 bases spanning the gap. Per the germline V gene, CDR1 is KGHSH and CDR2 is LQKENI. The CDR3 region has the DNA TGTGCCAGCTCACCCGGGGAGACCCAGTACTTC. The encoded protein is CASSPGETQYF.

The chain joins TRBV7-8 to TRBJ2-4; 13 nucleotides match TRBD2. Germline V lookup: CDR1 SGHVS, CDR2 FQNEAQ. CDR3 size: 16 residues. J lost 9 bases, V lost 5 bases, and 10 bases had no gene match. CDR3 amino acids: CASSPYRLAGGFIQYF. The CDR3 nucleotides are TGTGCCAGCAGCCCCTACCGACTAGCGGGAGGTTTCATTCAGTACTTC.

J is TRBJ1-5 and V is TRBV6-6, with TRBD1 matching over 9 bases. Germline V gives CDR1 MNHNY, CDR2 SVGAGI (reference sequence). CDR3 length: 16 amino acids. V gave up 5 bases and J gave up 3 bases; unmatched junction bases: 8. The CDR3 nucleotides are TGTGCCAGCAGTCCCCAAACAGGGGGCGACAATCAGCCCCAGCATTTT. Its protein product is CASSPQTGGDNQPQHF.

This chain connects TRBV5-1 to TRBJ2-7, with 8 bases that match TRBD2. Germline V lookup: CDR1 SGHRS, CDR2 YFSETQ. CDR3 length: 16 amino acids. V trimming: 1 base; J trimming: 1 base; junction bases outside the gene matches: 7. DNA for the CDR3: TGCGCCAGCAGCTTGTGGGCTAGCGGGCAATCCTACGAGCAGTACTTC. Its translation: CASSLWASGQSYEQYF.

As to this clone: The same CDR3 arises from other DNA sequences in this sample as well. The J gene is TRBJ1-1, the V gene TRBV28; D may be TRBD1 (6 bases). This CDR3 region has 14 residues. CDR1 is MDHEN, CDR2 SYDVKM, per germline. Trimming took off 2 bases at V and 1 base at J, with 8 bases between the two ends. CDR3 sequence (DNA): TGTGCCAGCAGTTTAGGACAGAAGAACACTGAAGCTTTCTTT. It encodes CASSLGQKNTEAFF. The full variable domain, completed using reference TRBV28 and TRBJ1-1, is DVKVTQSSRYLVKRTGEKVFLECVQDMDHENMFWYRQDPGLGLRLIYFSYDVKMKEKGDIPEGYSVSREKKERFSLILESASTNQTSMYLCASSLGQKNTEAFFGQGTRLTVV.

The gene calls are TRBV6-1 and TRBJ1-1; D remains unclear. Per the germline V gene, CDR1 is MNHNS and CDR2 is SASEGT. The CDR3 is made up of 11 amino acids. V lost 5 bases, J lost 10 bases, and 11 bases lay in between. CDR3 sequence reads: CASSSLGRAFF. CDR3 nucleotides: TGTGCCAGCAGTTCCCTCGGCCGAGCTTTCTTT.

The CDR3 region has the DNA TGTGCCAGCTCACTTTCCGAATGGAACACTGAAGCTTTCTTT. Encoded protein: CASSLSEWNTEAFF. The genes are TRBV18 and TRBJ1-1; D is unresolved. The length of the CDR3 is 14 residues. The V and J ends lost 4 bases and 1 base respectively, with 10 bases between them. Germline V gives CDR1 KGHSH, CDR2 LQKENI. The full variable domain, completed using reference TRBV18 and TRBJ1-1, is NAGVMQNPRHLVRRRGQEARLRCSPMKGHSHVYWYRQLPEEGLKFMVYLQKENIIDESGMPKERFSAEFPKEGPSILRIQQVVRGDSAAYFCASSLSEWNTEAFFGQGTRLTVV.

This chain joins TRBV7-6 and TRBJ2-3; D is unclear. The CDR3 is made up of 13 amino acids. From germline, CDR1 is SGHVS and CDR2 FNYEAQ. Trimming removed 3 bases at V and 1 base at J, with 5 bases between. The CDR3 nucleotides are TGTGCCAGCAGCTTTTACGGCACAGATACGCAGTATTTT. This codes for CASSFYGTDTQYF.

The V call is TRBV2, the J call TRBJ2-3; D is unresolved. The CDR3 length is 16 residues. Germline V gives CDR1 SNHLY, CDR2 FYNNEI. V lost 1 base to trimming and J lost 0 bases, with 11 bases between them. CDR3 residues: CASSEVSRTSTDTQYF. CDR3 bases: TGTGCCAGCAGTGAAGTGAGCAGAACAAGCACAGATACGCAGTATTTT.

The chain combines TRBV27 with TRBJ1-5; no firm D call. The CDR3 is 17 amino acids. Per germline, CDR1 MNHEY and CDR2 SMNVEV (reference sequence). V was pared by 5 bases and J by 9 bases, with 26 bases between. The chain's CDR3 is CASSRVGERRGYGPQHF. For the CDR3, the DNA is TGTGCCAGCAGTCGAGTCGGGGAACGGCGAGGATATGGGCCCCAGCATTTT.

This clone has only one observation. V gene TRBV9 combines with J gene TRBJ1-1; D unresolved. Between the trimmed V and J ends, which lost 5 bases and 0 bases, there was a span of 11 bases. The CDR3 sequence is 14 residues long. Germline V lookup: CDR1 SGDLS, CDR2 YYNGEE. The CDR3 spells CASRKGNLNTEAFF. In DNA form, the CDR3 reads TGTGCCAGCAGAAAGGGCAATTTGAACACTGAAGCTTTCTTT.

The chain has TRBV6-1 and TRBJ2-2, with TRBD1 matching over 9 bases. The germline CDR1 and CDR2 sequences are MNHNS and SASEGT. With 7 bases clipped from V and 6 bases from J, the junction kept 9 bases outside the gene matches. The CDR3 is made up of 15 amino acids. In DNA form, the CDR3 reads TGTGCCAGCACCGAGGACAGGGGATACGCCGGGGAGCTGTTTTTT. Translated, it gives CASTEDRGYAGELFF.

The J gene is TRBJ2-1, the V gene TRBV5-6, with TRBD2 as a possible D gene (6 bases). The germline CDR1 and CDR2 sequences are SGHDT and YYEEEE. The CDR3 covers 15 residues. Trimming left V 2 bases short and J 4 bases short, with 13 bases between. The DNA of the CDR3 is TGTGCCAGCAGCTTAGTGACTAGTGATTACAATGAGCAGTTCTTC. Its translation is CASSLVTSDYNEQFF.

This chain links TRBV4-1 with TRBJ2-1; perhaps TRBD2 as D (5 bases). The CDR3 loop spans 14 amino acids. Looked up from germline, CDR1 is MGHRA and CDR2 is YSYEKL. Trimming left V 2 bases short and J 6 bases short, with 11 bases between. CDR3 region: CASSQRAEANEQFF. The CDR3 nucleotides are TGCGCCAGCAGCCAACGAGCGGAGGCCAATGAGCAGTTCTTC.

This clone appeared a single time. V usage is TRBV11-1 and J usage is TRBJ1-3; D is unclear. V lost 5 bases to trimming and J lost 4 bases, with 15 bases between them. This CDR3 is 15 amino acids long. Germline V gene data show CDR1 as SGHAT and CDR2 as FQDESV (reference sequence). The CDR3 spells CASSPKIRLGNTIYF. CDR3 nucleotides: TGTGCCAGCAGCCCTAAGATCAGACTAGGAAACACCATATATTTT.